This passage covers 16 T cell receptor beta chains from one sample sequenced in a study of T cell repertoires in cytomegalovirus infection. No antigen is known for these receptors. TCRdb ran MiXCR on the reads and lists one entry per CDR3 protein. The sample consists of 150,000 to 200,000 distinct CDR3 sequences, about 22% of them appearing once. Source: CD8+ T cells from cultured PBMCs, taken from culture after CMV antigen stimulation. The receptors stem from a human donor in good health (CMV status not recorded). Some clones in this sample may be carry-over from other donors' samples.

In its sample, this clonotype was seen a few times. The V and J genes are TRBV7-2 and TRBJ2-7; D not certain. The V gene's germline CDR1 is SGHTA and CDR2 FQGNSA. V lost 3 bases and J lost 7, with 10 bases in between. This CDR3 comprises 12 residues. CDR3 nucleotide sequence: TGTGCCAGCAGCTTTGGTCCTGGGGAGCAGTACTTC. This gives the protein CASSFGPGEQYF.

The rearrangement links TRBV15 to TRBJ1-5; 7 nucleotides match TRBD1. This CDR3 comprises 15 residues. The J segment lost 0 bases and the V segment lost 4 bases, leaving 3 bases of the junction unmatched. In germline, CDR1 is LNHNV, CDR2 YYDKDF (reference sequence). CDR3: CATSTDRVSNQPQHF. The CDR3 nucleotides are TGTGCCACCAGCACAGACAGGGTTAGCAATCAGCCCCAGCATTTT.

The J gene is TRBJ2-2, the V gene TRBV12-3 or TRBV12-4; maybe TRBD1 (6 bases). V dropped 5 bases and J dropped 4 bases, with 14 bases sitting between them. The CDR3 loop spans 15 amino acids. For the CDR3, the DNA is TGTGCCAGCAGTCCCACAGGGAGTCGCACCGGGGAGCTGTTTTTT. This translates into CASSPTGSRTGELFF.

This sequence joins TRBV12-3 or TRBV12-4 and TRBJ1-1, with a weak D call TRBD1 (5 bases). Trimming removed 0 bases at V and 1 base at J, with 12 bases between. The CDR3 has 16 residues. CDR3: CASSLARRGRNTEAFF. The DNA for the CDR3 is TGTGCCAGCAGTTTAGCGAGACGGGGGAGGAACACTGAAGCTTTCTTT.

V usage is TRBV27 and J usage is TRBJ2-7; tentatively, D is TRBD1 or TRBD2 (5 bases each). V was trimmed by 2 bases and J by 4 bases, leaving 15 bases between them. Germline loops: CDR1 MNHEY, CDR2 SMNVEV (reference sequence). The CDR3 consists of 15 residues. CDR3 region: CASSLTWGTDYEQYF. DNA of the CDR3: TGTGCCAGCAGTTTAACCTGGGGGACGGATTACGAGCAGTACTTC.

The sample holds a few counts of this clonotype. V gene TRBV7-2 combines with J gene TRBJ2-3, with 9 bases lining up with TRBD1. Germline values: CDR1 SGHTA, CDR2 FQGNSA. There are 15 residues in the CDR3. Trimming removed 2 bases from V and 3 bases from J; junction bases left unmatched: 3. The CDR3 DNA reads as TGTGCCAGCAGCTTAAACAGGGGGCTAACAGATACGCAGTATTTT. This encodes CASSLNRGLTDTQYF.

This clonotype has at least ten counts. This chain connects TRBV5-6 to TRBJ2-7; TRBD2 might be the D (5 bases). The germline V and J ends were trimmed by 4 bases and 5 bases, with 10 bases remaining between them. This CDR3 is built from 12 residues. The germline gives CDR1 SGHDT, CDR2 YYEEEE. In nucleotides, the CDR3 is TGTGCCAGCAGCCAAGAGGAGGACGAGCAGTACTTC. Protein sequence: CASSQEEDEQYF. The full variable domain, completed using reference TRBV5-6 and TRBJ2-7, is DAGVTQSPTHLIKTRGQQVTLRCSPKSGHDTVSWYQQALGQGPQFIFQYYEEEERQRGNFPDRFSGHQFPNYSSELNVNALLLGDSALYLCASSQEEDEQYFGPGTRLTVT.

The chain uses TRBV28 and TRBJ2-7, with a tentative D call TRBD1 (5 bases). The V end lost 2 bases, the J end lost 4 bases, and 12 bases lay between the germline ends. Germline-derived CDR1 and CDR2 are MDHEN and SYDVKM. The length of the CDR3 is 14 residues. The CDR3 is CASSLGAETYEQYF. The CDR3 region has the DNA TGTGCCAGCAGTTTAGGGGCGGAAACTTACGAGCAGTACTTC.

J is TRBJ2-7 and V is TRBV7-8, with 7 bases fitting TRBD2. Germline lookup yields CDR1 SGHVS and CDR2 FQNEAQ. V shed 1 base and J 5 bases; nucleotides not matched to a gene: 8. The CDR3 contains 15 residues. The DNA for the CDR3 is TGTGCCAGCAGCTTAGGGGTGAGCGGGATTAACGAGCAGTACTTC. Its protein is CASSLGVSGINEQYF.

The genes are TRBV6-1 and TRBJ1-1; D gene ambiguous. V dropped 3 bases and J dropped 1 base, with 12 bases sitting between them. The CDR3 has 15 amino acids. The V gene's germline CDR1 is MNHNS and CDR2 SASEGT. CDR3 nucleotide sequence: TGTGCCAGCAGTGACCGGAAAAATCGGAACACTGAAGCTTTCTTT. It is translated as CASSDRKNRNTEAFF.

This sequence joins TRBV28 and TRBJ1-1; 9 bases are a match to TRBD1. Trimming took 3 bases from V and 0 from J; bases not matched to a gene: 8. CDR3 length equals 17 residues. The germline V gene has CDR1 MDHEN and CDR2 SYDVKM. The CDR3 DNA is TGTGCCAGCAGTTTCGATGCCGGGACAGGGTTGAACACTGAAGCTTTCTTT. It codes for CASSFDAGTGLNTEAFF. The full variable domain, completed using reference TRBV28 and TRBJ1-1, is DVKVTQSSRYLVKRTGEKVFLECVQDMDHENMFWYRQDPGLGLRLIYFSYDVKMKEKGDIPEGYSVSREKKERFSLILESASTNQTSMYLCASSFDAGTGLNTEAFFGQGTRLTVV.

V is TRBV7-9 and J is TRBJ2-6; D unresolved. CDR1 SEHNR and CDR2 FQNEAQ come from the germline V gene (reference sequence). Trimming took off 5 bases at V and 0 bases at J, with 8 bases between the two ends. The CDR3 is 15 amino acids. The CDR3 sequence is CASSRSRSGANVLTF. CDR3 coding DNA: TGTGCCAGCAGCCGAAGTCGCTCTGGGGCCAACGTCCTGACTTTC.

This clonotype was observed a handful of times. This chain joins TRBV28 and TRBJ1-5; TRBD1 is a possible D gene (5 bases). This CDR3 comprises 14 residues. Trimming shortened V by 6 bases and J by 3 bases, and 12 bases separated the two germline ends. Germline-derived CDR1 and CDR2 are MDHEN and SYDVKM. CDR3 residues: CASSIDSFNQPQHF. As DNA, the CDR3 is TGTGCCAGCAGCATAGACAGCTTCAATCAGCCCCAGCATTTT.

CDR3 in amino acids: CASSLWGLAGGGDTQYF. In DNA, the CDR3 is TGTGCCAGCAGTTTATGGGGACTAGCGGGGGGTGGAGATACGCAGTATTTT. This chain uses TRBV12-3 or TRBV12-4 with TRBJ2-3, with 15 bases that match TRBD2. The CDR3 is made up of 17 amino acids. V dropped 2 bases and J dropped 5; count of bases not matched to a gene: 5.

The rearrangement joins TRBV4-1 to TRBJ2-7; D is perhaps TRBD1 (5 bases). V gave up 0 bases and J gave up 6 bases, with 18 bases separating them. Germline V lookup: CDR1 MGHRA, CDR2 YSYEKL. The CDR3 is made up of 16 amino acids. The CDR3 region is CASSQDSGSGLREQYF. The CDR3 nucleotides are TGCGCCAGCAGCCAAGATTCAGGATCAGGGCTGCGCGAGCAGTACTTC.

A few counts support this clonotype. V is TRBV7-6 and J is TRBJ1-1; 10 positions agree with TRBD1. The CDR3 has 13 residues. V lost 5 bases, J lost 8 bases, and 5 bases stayed unmatched. Germline lookup yields CDR1 SGHVS and CDR2 FNYEAQ. The CDR3 coding sequence is TGTGCCAGCAGCCTTGGGACAGGGGAGGAAGCTTTCTTT. Translated, it gives CASSLGTGEEAFF.